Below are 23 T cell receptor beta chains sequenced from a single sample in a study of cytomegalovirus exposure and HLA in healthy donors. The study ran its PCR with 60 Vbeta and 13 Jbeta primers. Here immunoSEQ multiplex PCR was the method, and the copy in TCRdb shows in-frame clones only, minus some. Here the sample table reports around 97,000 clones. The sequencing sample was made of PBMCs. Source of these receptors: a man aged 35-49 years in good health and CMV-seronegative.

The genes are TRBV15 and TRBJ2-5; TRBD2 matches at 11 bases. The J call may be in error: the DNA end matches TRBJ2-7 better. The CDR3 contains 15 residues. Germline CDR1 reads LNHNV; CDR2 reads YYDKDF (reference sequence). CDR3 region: CATSRVSGRAHEQYF. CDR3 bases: TGTGCCACCAGCAGAGTTAGCGGGAGGGCCCACGAGCAGTACTTC.

The CDR3 loop is CASSPNRDRGETQYF. The CDR3 coding sequence is TGTGCCAGCTCACCTAACCGGGACAGGGGAGAGACCCAGTACTTC. V gene TRBV18 combines with J gene TRBJ2-5, with 10 bases fitting TRBD1. Germline V lookup: CDR1 KGHSH, CDR2 LQKENI. CDR3 length: 15 residues. Trimming at V came to 3 bases and at J to 4 bases, leaving 5 bases not matched to a gene.

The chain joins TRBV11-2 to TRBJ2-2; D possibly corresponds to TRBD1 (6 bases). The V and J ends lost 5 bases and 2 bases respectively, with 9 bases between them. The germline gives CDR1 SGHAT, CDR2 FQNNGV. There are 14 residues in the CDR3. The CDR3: CASSPGVNTGELFF. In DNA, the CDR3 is TGTGCCAGCAGCCCAGGGGTAAACACCGGGGAGCTGTTTTTT.

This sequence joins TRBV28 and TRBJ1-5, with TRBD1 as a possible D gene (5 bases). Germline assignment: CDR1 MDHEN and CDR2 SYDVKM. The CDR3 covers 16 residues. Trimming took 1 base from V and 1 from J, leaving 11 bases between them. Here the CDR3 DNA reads TGTGCCAGCAGTTTATCGGGGGAGATAAGCAATCAGCCCCAGCATTTT. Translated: CASSLSGEISNQPQHF. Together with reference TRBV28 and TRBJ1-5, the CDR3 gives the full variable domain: DVKVTQSSRYLVKRTGEKVFLECVQDMDHENMFWYRQDPGLGLRLIYFSYDVKMKEKGDIPEGYSVSREKKERFSLILESASTNQTSMYLCASSLSGEISNQPQHFGDGTRLSIL.

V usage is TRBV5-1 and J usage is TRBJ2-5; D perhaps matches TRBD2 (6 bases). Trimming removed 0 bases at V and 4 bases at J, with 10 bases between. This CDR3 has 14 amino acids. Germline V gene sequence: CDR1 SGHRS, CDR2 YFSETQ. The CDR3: CASSLAGVRETQYF. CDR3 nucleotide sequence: TGCGCCAGCAGCTTGGCGGGAGTAAGAGAGACCCAGTACTTC.

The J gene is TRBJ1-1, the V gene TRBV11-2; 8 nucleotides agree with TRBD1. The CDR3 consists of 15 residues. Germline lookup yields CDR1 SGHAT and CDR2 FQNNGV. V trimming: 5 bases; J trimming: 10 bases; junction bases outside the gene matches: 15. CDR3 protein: CASSLAGTGGILAFF. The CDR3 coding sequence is TGTGCCAGCAGCCTAGCGGGAACAGGGGGTATACTAGCTTTCTTT.

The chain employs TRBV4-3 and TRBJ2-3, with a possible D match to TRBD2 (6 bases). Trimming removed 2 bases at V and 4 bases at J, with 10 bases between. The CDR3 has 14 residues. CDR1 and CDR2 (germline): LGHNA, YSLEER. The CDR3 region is CASSQTGVPDTQYF. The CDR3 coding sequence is TGCGCCAGCAGCCAAACGGGAGTTCCAGATACGCAGTATTTT.

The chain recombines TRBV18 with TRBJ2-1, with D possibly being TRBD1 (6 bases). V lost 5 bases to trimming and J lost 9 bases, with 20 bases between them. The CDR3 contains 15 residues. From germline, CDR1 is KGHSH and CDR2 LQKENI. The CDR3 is CASSTSTGGLGEQFF. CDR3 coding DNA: TGTGCCAGCTCAACCTCGACAGGCGGGTTGGGTGAGCAGTTCTTC.

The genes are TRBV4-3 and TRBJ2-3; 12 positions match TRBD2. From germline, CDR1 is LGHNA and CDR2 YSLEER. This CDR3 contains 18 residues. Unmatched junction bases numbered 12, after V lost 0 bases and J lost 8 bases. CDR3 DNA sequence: TGCGCCAGCAGCCAAGATTTCCTGTCTAGCGGGAGGGCCTCTACGCAGTATTTT. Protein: CASSQDFLSSGRASTQYF.

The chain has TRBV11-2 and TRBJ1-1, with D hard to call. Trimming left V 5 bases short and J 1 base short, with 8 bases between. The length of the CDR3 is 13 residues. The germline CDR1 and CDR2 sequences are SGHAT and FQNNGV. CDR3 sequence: CASSQTENTEAFF. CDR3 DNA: TGTGCCAGCAGCCAGACTGAGAACACTGAAGCTTTCTTT.

In DNA, the CDR3 is TGCGCCAGCAGCCAAGTCTTTTACAATGAGCAGTTCTTC. Translated, it gives CASSQVFYNEQFF. The chain couples TRBV4-3 to TRBJ2-1; D unclear. CDR1 is LGHNA, CDR2 YSLEER, per germline. This CDR3 spans 13 amino acids. Trimming stripped 1 base from V and 4 bases from J, with 5 bases between.

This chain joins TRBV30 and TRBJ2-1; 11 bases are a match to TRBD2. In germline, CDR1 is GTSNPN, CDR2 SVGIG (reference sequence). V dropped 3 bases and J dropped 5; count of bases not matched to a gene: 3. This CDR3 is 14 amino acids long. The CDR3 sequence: CAWRLAGANNEQFF. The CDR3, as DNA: TGTGCCTGGAGACTAGCGGGGGCCAACAATGAGCAGTTCTTC.

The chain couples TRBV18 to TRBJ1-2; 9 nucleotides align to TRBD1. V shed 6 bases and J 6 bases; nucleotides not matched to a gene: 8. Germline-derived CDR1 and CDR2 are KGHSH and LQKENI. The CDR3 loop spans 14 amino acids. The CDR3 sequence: CASSPTRTGDGYTF. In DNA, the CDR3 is TGTGCCAGCTCCCCGACCCGGACAGGGGATGGCTACACCTTC.

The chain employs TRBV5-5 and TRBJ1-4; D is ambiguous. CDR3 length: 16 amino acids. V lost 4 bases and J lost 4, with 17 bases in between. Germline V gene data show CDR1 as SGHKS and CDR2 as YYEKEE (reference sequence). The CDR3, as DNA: TGTGCCAGCAGCACACCTTCCGGGAGCTTTAATGAAAAACTGTTTTTT. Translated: CASSTPSGSFNEKLFF. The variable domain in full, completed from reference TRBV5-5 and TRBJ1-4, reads DAGVTQSPTHLIKTRGQQVTLRCSPISGHKSVSWYQQVLGQGPQFIFQYYEKEERGRGNFPDRFSARQFPNYSSELNVNALLLGDSALYLCASSTPSGSFNEKLFFGSGTQLSVL.

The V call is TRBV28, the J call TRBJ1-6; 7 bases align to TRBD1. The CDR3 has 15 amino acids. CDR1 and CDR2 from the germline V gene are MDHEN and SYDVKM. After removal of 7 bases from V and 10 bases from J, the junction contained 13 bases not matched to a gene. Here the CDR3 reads CASNRRTGGRSPLHF. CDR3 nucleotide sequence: TGTGCCAGCAACAGACGGACAGGAGGTCGGTCACCCCTCCACTTT.

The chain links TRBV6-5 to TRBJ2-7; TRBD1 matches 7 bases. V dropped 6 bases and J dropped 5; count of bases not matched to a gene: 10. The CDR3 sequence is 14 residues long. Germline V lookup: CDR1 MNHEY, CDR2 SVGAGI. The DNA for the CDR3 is TGTGCCAGCAGCCGACAGGGTATCGTGAACGAGCAGTACTTC. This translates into CASSRQGIVNEQYF.

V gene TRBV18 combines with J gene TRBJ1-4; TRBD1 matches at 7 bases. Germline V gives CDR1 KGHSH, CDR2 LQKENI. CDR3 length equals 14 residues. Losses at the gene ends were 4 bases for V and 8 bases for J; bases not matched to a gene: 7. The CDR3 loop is CASSQGQVGEKLFF. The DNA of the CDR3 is TGTGCCAGCTCACAAGGACAGGTCGGGGAAAAACTGTTTTTT.

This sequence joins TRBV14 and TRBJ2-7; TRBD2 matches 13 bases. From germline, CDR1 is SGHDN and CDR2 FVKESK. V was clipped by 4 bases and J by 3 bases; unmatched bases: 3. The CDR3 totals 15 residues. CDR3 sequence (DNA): TGTGCCAGCAGCCGGACTAGCGGGGGCATCTACGAGCAGTACTTC. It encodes CASSRTSGGIYEQYF.

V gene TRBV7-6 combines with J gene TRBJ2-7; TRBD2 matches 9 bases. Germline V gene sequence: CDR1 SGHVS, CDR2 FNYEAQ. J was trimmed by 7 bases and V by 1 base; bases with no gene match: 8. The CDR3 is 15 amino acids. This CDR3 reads CASSLGVAGVGEQYF. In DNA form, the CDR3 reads TGTGCCAGCAGCTTAGGGGTAGCGGGAGTGGGGGAGCAGTACTTC.

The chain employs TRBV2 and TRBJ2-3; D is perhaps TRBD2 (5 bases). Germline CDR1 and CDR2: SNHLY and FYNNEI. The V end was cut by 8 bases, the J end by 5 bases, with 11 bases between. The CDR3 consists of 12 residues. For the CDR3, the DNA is TGTGCCAGCGATCTTCGGGGAGATACGCAGTATTTT. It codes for CASDLRGDTQYF. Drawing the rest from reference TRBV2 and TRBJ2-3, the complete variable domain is EPEVTQTPSHQVTQMGQEVILRCVPISNHLYFYWYRQILGQKVEFLVSFYNNEISEKSEIFDDQFSVERPDGSNFTLKIRSTKLEDSAMYFCASDLRGDTQYFGPGTRLTVL.

The CDR3 loop is CASSLAPSAVYNEQFF. CDR3 DNA sequence: TGTGCCAGCAGCTTGGCCCCGTCAGCGGTCTACAATGAGCAGTTCTTC. V is TRBV5-5 and J is TRBJ2-1; D perhaps matches TRBD2 (5 bases). V was trimmed by 0 bases and J by 3 bases, leaving 13 bases between them. Germline V lookup: CDR1 SGHKS, CDR2 YYEKEE (reference sequence). This CDR3 is built from 16 residues.

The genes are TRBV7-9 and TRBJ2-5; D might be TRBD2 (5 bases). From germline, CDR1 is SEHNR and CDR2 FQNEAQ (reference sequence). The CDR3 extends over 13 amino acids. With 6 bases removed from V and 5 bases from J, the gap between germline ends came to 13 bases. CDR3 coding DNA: TGTGCCAGCAGGCGAAACCCGGGGGAGACCCAGTACTTC. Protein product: CASRRNPGETQYF.

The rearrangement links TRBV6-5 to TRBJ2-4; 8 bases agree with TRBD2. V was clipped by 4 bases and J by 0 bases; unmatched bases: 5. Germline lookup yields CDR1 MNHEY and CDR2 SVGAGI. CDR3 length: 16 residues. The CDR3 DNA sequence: TGTGCCAGCAGTTTCACACGGGGGGGAGCCAAAAACATTCAGTACTTC. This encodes CASSFTRGGAKNIQYF.